The entry below describes one T cell receptor (beta chain). This clone was recorded only once. This receptor's antigen is unknown. Base qualities are missing; no much larger clone stands one base away. This specimen comes from a study of blood T cell repertoires in COVID-19 (dated by TCRdb to 2020 to 2022). Regarding the study in general: Samples from collaborators originated in the United States, Italy and Spain and spanned both the acute and convalescent phases of COVID-19. The repertoires were made available in a free public database intended to serve as a resource for research on the immune response to SARS-CoV-2. The prospective study material was composed of cDNA or gDNA derived from T cells, B-cell-depleted T cells, or PBMCs. HLA class I and class II types, where available, came from metadata supplied by the sample provider rather than from assay-based typing. The samples were drawn from two sources: the first 160 participants of the ongoing ImmuneRACE study, and 950 to 1,500 subjects contributed by 6 global collaborators. Subjects who had been exposed to COVID-19, were actively infected with it, or had recovered from it provided the deeply sampled blood TCRbeta repertoires that made up the dataset. A de-identified subject ID, COVID-19 status, age in years and sex were almost always included in the sample metadata. What the work shows at the level of the full study, not this receptor alone: Clinical and demographic metadata were provided uncurated, with the amount varying by source and participant.

Participants in the prospective study were aged about 18 to 95 years, lived in over 20 United States geographic areas, and enrolled through a virtual design. Cohort assignment in the prospective study relied on participant-reported clinical history from a screening survey and a study questionnaire. In the prospective study, whole blood, serum and a nasopharyngeal or oropharyngeal swab were collected from each participant by mobile phlebotomists. Over an approximately two-month period, participants in the prospective study had the option of providing additional blood draws and questionnaires. Before DNA extraction, prospective study blood samples were shipped either frozen or at room temperature. The immunoSEQ Assay, a bias-controlled multiplex PCR, was used to amplify TCRbeta CDR3 regions from genomic DNA. Regarding the original processing steps: Within the assay, amplification of reference gene primers was used to estimate how many nucleated cells each sample contained. To quantify the absolute abundance of each unique TCRbeta CDR3 rearrangement, sequence reads were collapsed and filtered. For each sample, productive Simpson clonality was calculated by taking the square root of Simpson's diversity index across productive rearrangements. As stored in TCRdb, this immuneACCESS dataset retains in-frame rearrangements with V and J assigned. A fraction of the clones does not appear; measured against another copy, unresolved V genes explain less than half of the discrepancy, and the remainder lacks a known reason. V, J and clone size reflect that table, while D and trimming were determined from the DNA. Counted in this sample were under 200,000 clones; 81% of them appeared once. The ten largest clones take up approximately 5.1% of the sample.

The CDR3 goes from the cysteine to the phenylalanine over 13 residues. Just CDR3 DNA is preserved here, 39 bases in frame from base 1. The germline V gene (reference sequence) provides CDR1 LNHDA and CDR2 SQIVND. V gives up 3 bases and J gives up 4 bases, and the segment between their germline ends measures 9 bases. This receptor chain uses TRBV19 and TRBJ1-1; tentative D gene TRBD1, with 5 bases matching. The sequencing input was PBMCs or T cells enriched from blood (not recorded which). The TCR comes from a woman between 40 and 55 years old with acute COVID-19. The DNA sequence reads TGTGCCAGTAGTATCAGGGTGGGCACTGAAGCTTTCTTT. It translates as CASSIRVGTEAFF.